This T cell receptor beta chain was recovered during a study of T-cell reconstitution after alpha-beta-depleted transplantation in children. Germline loops: CDR1 SGDLS, CDR2 YYNGEE. The length of the CDR3 is 17 residues. Trimming removed 4 bases from V and 0 bases from J, with 14 bases in between. The authors prepared the TCRbeta library with unique molecular identifiers. TCRdb redid the calling of the PCR reads with MiXCR, one entry per CDR3 protein. In the table there are about 610,000 distinct CDR3 sequences, 8% to 11% of which are singletons. Here the sequenced sample was PBMCs from the stem cell graft donor, taken from the stem cell graft. The chain joins TRBV9 to TRBJ1-6; D gene uncertain. This sequence was found in a human donor who donated a stem cell graft to a child with acute myeloid leukemia. The CDR3 spells CASSFGPSLSYNSPLHF. CDR3 sequence (DNA): TGTGCCAGCAGCTTCGGGCCCTCTCTCTCCTATAATTCACCCCTCCACTTT.